Shown below are 32 T cell receptor beta chains from a single sample sequenced in a study of cytomegalovirus exposure and HLA in healthy donors. The PCR had 60 Vbeta and 13 Jbeta primers. Profiling relied on immunoSEQ multiplex PCR, and the TCRdb table lists in-frame clones only, not all of them. In the table there are some 240,000 clones, about 90% of which are singletons. The specimen was PBMCs. Receptors were obtained from a girl aged 2-9 years in good health and CMV-seronegative.

This clone was detected once. Other DNA sequences within the sample encode an identical CDR3. This chain connects TRBV18 to TRBJ2-1; TRBD1 agrees at 8 bases. Germline assignment: CDR1 KGHSH and CDR2 LQKENI. This CDR3 region has 13 residues. The ends lost 3 bases at V and 6 bases at J; junction bases unmatched: 1. The DNA for the CDR3 is TGTGCCAGCTCACCCACAGGGGGCAATGAGCAGTTCTTC. Translation: CASSPTGGNEQFF.

This clone was found a few times. The gene calls are TRBV6-1 and TRBJ1-1; 11 bases agree with TRBD1. The CDR3 consists of 15 residues. V trimming: 10 bases; J trimming: 9 bases; junction bases outside the gene matches: 16. In germline, CDR1 is MNHNS, CDR2 SASEGT. The CDR3 region is CATLMGTGGMGKAFF. The CDR3 DNA follows: TGTGCCACCCTAATGGGGACAGGGGGAATGGGGAAAGCTTTCTTT.

This chain joins TRBV11-3 and TRBJ2-1, with 13 bases fitting TRBD2. V shed 1 base, J shed 9 bases, and the junction held 6 bases outside the gene matches. Germline values: CDR1 SGHNT, CDR2 YENEEA. This CDR3 is 16 amino acids long. CDR3 sequence reads: CASSLVLAGGEIEQFF. CDR3 nucleotide sequence: TGTGCCAGCAGCTTAGTACTAGCGGGGGGGGAGATTGAGCAGTTCTTC. The whole variable domain, remainder taken from reference TRBV11-3 and TRBJ2-1, is EAGVVQSPRYKIIEKKQPVAFWCNPISGHNTLYWYLQNLGQGPELLIRYENEEAVDDSQLPKDRFSAERLKGVDSTLKIQPAELGDSAVYLCASSLVLAGGEIEQFFGPGTRLTVL.

The chain carries TRBV10-2 and TRBJ1-1; 8 nucleotides agree with TRBD1. Germline V lookup: CDR1 WSHSY, CDR2 SAAADI. Unmatched junction bases numbered 11, after V lost 6 bases and J lost 5 bases. The CDR3 has 15 residues. The CDR3 spells CASRQLQGAQTEAFF. In nucleotides, the CDR3 is TGCGCCAGCAGACAACTCCAGGGGGCTCAGACTGAAGCTTTCTTT.

V usage is TRBV14 and J usage is TRBJ2-7, with 12 bases identical to TRBD2. CDR1 and CDR2 from the germline V gene are SGHDN and FVKESK. The CDR3 totals 15 residues. Trimming cost V 4 bases and J 6 bases; bases outside gene matches: 7. CDR3: CASSPRLAGVVEQYF. As DNA, the CDR3 is TGTGCCAGCAGCCCTCGACTAGCGGGAGTGGTCGAGCAGTACTTC.

The chain is built from TRBV5-5 and TRBJ1-5; D is possibly TRBD1 (5 bases). The CDR3 spans 15 residues. V shed 0 bases and J shed 5 bases, with 12 bases lying between them. Germline values: CDR1 SGHKS, CDR2 YYEKEE (reference sequence). The CDR3, as DNA: TGTGCCAGCAGCTTGGAATGGGGCAGCTATCAGCCCCAGCATTTT. Translation gives CASSLEWGSYQPQHF. The full variable domain, rest sourced from reference TRBV5-5 and TRBJ1-5, is DAGVTQSPTHLIKTRGQQVTLRCSPISGHKSVSWYQQVLGQGPQFIFQYYEKEERGRGNFPDRFSARQFPNYSSELNVNALLLGDSALYLCASSLEWGSYQPQHFGDGTRLSIL.

This chain connects TRBV2 to TRBJ2-7; D is ambiguous. The CDR3 spans 13 residues. Trimming cost V 4 bases and J 2 bases, with 9 bases left between them. The germline gives CDR1 SNHLY, CDR2 FYNNEI. This chain's CDR3 is CASSVERAYEQYF. CDR3 nucleotide sequence: TGTGCCAGCAGTGTCGAACGGGCCTACGAGCAGTACTTC.

V is TRBV6-5 and J is TRBJ2-3, with 9 nucleotides matching TRBD1. The germline gives CDR1 MNHEY, CDR2 SVGAGI. The trim removed 0 bases at V and 5 bases at J, leaving 3 bases unmatched. The CDR3 extends over 15 amino acids. The CDR3 region is CASSYSGQGKDTQYF. DNA for the CDR3: TGTGCCAGCAGTTACTCAGGACAGGGGAAAGATACGCAGTATTTT.

This chain links TRBV11-2 with TRBJ2-5, with 8 nucleotides matching TRBD1. The CDR3 totals 14 residues. Germline CDR1 and CDR2: SGHAT and FQNNGV. V lost 4 bases, J lost 5 bases, and 6 bases stayed unmatched. The chain's CDR3 is CASSWPGGLETQYF. The DNA of the CDR3 is TGTGCCAGCAGCTGGCCAGGGGGCTTGGAGACCCAGTACTTC.

The chain joins TRBV14 to TRBJ2-5; 10 nucleotides align to TRBD1. The germline CDR1 and CDR2 sequences are SGHDN and FVKESK. Trimming removed 7 bases from V and 11 bases from J; junction bases left unmatched: 10. The CDR3 runs 13 residues. The DNA of the CDR3 is TGTGCCAGCATGGGGACAGGGGCACGGGAGCAGTACTTC. Protein sequence: CASMGTGAREQYF.

The rearrangement links TRBV19 to TRBJ2-1; TRBD2 is a possible D gene (5 bases). Germline CDR1 LNHDA, CDR2 SQIVND (reference sequence). The CDR3 is made up of 14 amino acids. Trimming left V 4 bases short and J 8 bases short, with 15 bases between. CDR3 coding DNA: TGTGCCAGTAGTACCCCAAAGGCGGGCGATGAGCAGTTCTTC. Translating gives CASSTPKAGDEQFF.

CDR3 in amino acids: CASSRDRAVGELFF. As DNA, the CDR3 is TGTGCCAGCAGCCGGGACAGGGCTGTTGGGGAGCTGTTTTTT. V gene TRBV7-2 combines with J gene TRBJ2-2, with TRBD1 matching 9 bases. There are 14 residues in the CDR3. The germline CDR1 and CDR2 sequences are SGHTA and FQGNSA. V lost 5 bases and J lost 8; bases outside the gene matches: 6.

The chain uses TRBV5-5 and TRBJ1-5, with TRBD1 matching over 8 bases. Germline values: CDR1 SGHKS, CDR2 YYEKEE (reference sequence). V lost 1 base and J lost 4; bases outside the gene matches: 13. The CDR3 runs 18 residues. CDR3 sequence: CASSLRLPQGEGNQPQHF. The CDR3, as DNA: TGTGCCAGCAGCTTGAGACTACCACAGGGGGAAGGGAATCAGCCCCAGCATTTT.

The chain joins TRBV5-6 to TRBJ2-5, with a possible D match to TRBD2 (6 bases). Germline values: CDR1 SGHDT, CDR2 YYEEEE. V was shortened by 5 bases and J by 11 bases, with 22 bases between the two germline ends. The CDR3 is made up of 14 amino acids. Here the CDR3 reads CASRPGLPATKQYF. Here the CDR3 DNA reads TGTGCCAGCAGACCGGGACTTCCAGCGACTAAGCAGTACTTC.

The chain carries TRBV15 and TRBJ1-4, with D unclear. Trimming cost V 5 bases and J 5 bases, with 6 bases left between them. CDR3 size: 12 residues. Germline V gives CDR1 LNHNV, CDR2 YYDKDF (reference sequence). The CDR3 sequence: CATSHTNEKLFF. Written as DNA, the CDR3 is TGTGCCACCAGCCACACCAATGAAAAACTGTTTTTT.

This chain joins TRBV7-9 and TRBJ1-1; TRBD1 matches 7 bases. V shed 6 bases, J shed 4 bases, and the junction held 5 bases outside the gene matches. CDR1 and CDR2 from the germline V gene are SEHNR and FQNEAQ (reference sequence). The CDR3 contains 13 residues. The CDR3 nucleotides are TGTGCCAGCAGACAGGGGTCTAGCACTGAAGCTTTCTTT. Its translation is CASRQGSSTEAFF.

The chain combines TRBV7-9 with TRBJ1-5; 9 positions match TRBD1. The CDR3 extends over 15 amino acids. Trimming cost V 5 bases and J 5 bases; bases outside gene matches: 7. Germline CDR1 reads SEHNR; CDR2 reads FQNEAQ (reference sequence). CDR3 DNA: TGTGCCAGCAGCGCTGGACAGGGGATGGATCAGCCCCAGCATTTT. Translated: CASSAGQGMDQPQHF.

The chain uses TRBV10-1 and TRBJ2-1; D might be TRBD1 (7 bases). The germline V and J ends were trimmed by 6 bases and 4 bases, with 10 bases remaining between them. CDR3 size: 13 residues. Germline V CDR1 and CDR2: WNHNN, SYGVQD (reference sequence). CDR3 sequence (DNA): TGCGCCAGCAGCAGGGGGAGGTACAATGAGCAGTTCTTC. As protein: CASSRGRYNEQFF.

This clone was seen just once. The chain uses TRBV15 and TRBJ2-2; possible D gene TRBD2, 6 bases. The V end lost 3 bases, the J end lost 3 bases, and 23 bases lay between the germline ends. Germline V gene sequence: CDR1 LNHNV, CDR2 YYDKDF (reference sequence). The CDR3 runs to 19 residues. CDR3 nucleotide sequence: TGTGCCACCAGCAGGGATTTCCCTCGGGGTAGCGGAGACACCGGGGAGCTGTTTTTT. Protein product: CATSRDFPRGSGDTGELFF.

The J gene is TRBJ2-5, the V gene TRBV21-1; the table's D call of TRBD1 was not tested on the DNA. TRBV21-1 counts as a pseudogene. The length of the CDR3 is 17 residues. CDR3 amino acids: CASSYRYKGQGQETQYF. The CDR3 DNA follows: TGTGCCAGCAGCTACCGCTACAAGGGACAGGGACAAGAGACCCAGTACTTC.

The V call is TRBV5-1, the J call TRBJ2-7; 11 bases agree with TRBD2. Germline V lookup: CDR1 SGHRS, CDR2 YFSETQ. The trim removed 4 bases at V and 3 bases at J, leaving 6 bases unmatched. This CDR3 comprises 15 residues. CDR3 loop: CASSPGTSGGYEQYF. In DNA, the CDR3 is TGCGCCAGCAGCCCCGGGACTAGCGGAGGCTACGAGCAGTACTTC.

This clone was found a few times. This chain joins TRBV28 and TRBJ1-1, with no clear D. Germline CDR1 reads MDHEN; CDR2 reads SYDVKM. The CDR3 length is 14 residues. V was trimmed by 6 bases and J by 3 bases, leaving 14 bases between them. The CDR3 loop is CASSTFREYTEAFF. The DNA for the CDR3 is TGTGCCAGCAGCACCTTCCGAGAGTACACTGAAGCTTTCTTT.

The chain combines TRBV6-1 with TRBJ2-7; D call uncertain. The length of the CDR3 is 11 residues. V was pared by 5 bases and J by 2 bases, with 4 bases between. The germline V gene encodes CDR1 MNHNS and CDR2 SASEGT. CDR3 nucleotide sequence: TGTGCCAGCAGTTTTACCTACGAGCAGTACTTC. This translates into CASSFTYEQYF.

The chain joins TRBV25-1 to TRBJ1-1; 7 bases map to TRBD1. This CDR3 is built from 15 residues. Germline CDR1 reads MGHDK; CDR2 reads SYGVNS. V dropped 4 bases and J dropped 1; count of bases not matched to a gene: 6. In nucleotides, the CDR3 is TGTGCCAGCAGTGCGCCCGGGACAGCGAACACTGAAGCTTTCTTT. It encodes CASSAPGTANTEAFF.

The chain combines TRBV4-2 with TRBJ1-2, with TRBD1 as a possible D gene (5 bases). Germline-derived CDR1 and CDR2 are LGHNA and YNFKEQ. This CDR3 is 14 amino acids long. V was trimmed by 1 base and J by 8 bases, leaving 14 bases between them. As DNA, the CDR3 is TGTGCCAGCAGCCAAGGGAGTCAGGGAAGCGGCTACACCTTC. Translated: CASSQGSQGSGYTF.

This clone was recorded only once. The rearrangement links TRBV9 to TRBJ2-3; TRBD1 might be the D (7 bases). Germline values: CDR1 SGDLS, CDR2 YYNGEE. The V end lost 0 bases, the J end lost 2 bases, and 13 bases lay between the germline ends. The CDR3 has 16 residues. In DNA, the CDR3 is TGTGCCAGCAGCGTAGTGGCAGGGGGGACCACAGATACGCAGTATTTT. Encoded protein: CASSVVAGGTTDTQYF.

This chain uses TRBV4-2 with TRBJ1-2; no clear D. The CDR3 extends over 16 amino acids. The germline CDR1 and CDR2 sequences are LGHNA and YNFKEQ. V was clipped by 0 bases and J by 4 bases, with 15 bases between them. The CDR3 loop reads CASSQDLVSLSYGYTF. In DNA, the CDR3 is TGTGCCAGCAGCCAAGATCTGGTTAGCCTATCCTATGGCTACACCTTC.

Written as DNA, the CDR3 is TGTGCCAGCAGGAATCGGGACAGGGGATCCCAAGAGACCCAGTACTTC. Translation gives CASRNRDRGSQETQYF. This sequence joins TRBV28 and TRBJ2-5; 10 bases map to TRBD1. Germline CDR1 is MDHEN and CDR2 is SYDVKM. The V segment lost 6 bases and the J segment 1 base; nucleotides outside the gene matches: 8. The CDR3 loop spans 16 amino acids.

A note on this clone: The junction shows a germline mismatch at one end, possibly a read error. J is TRBJ2-5 and V is TRBV5-4, with a weak D call TRBD2 (6 bases). The CDR3 has 14 residues. Per the germline V gene, CDR1 is SGHNT and CDR2 is YYREEE (reference sequence). The CDR3 DNA sequence: TGTGCCAGCAGCTTGGGGGGGGTGCTCGGCCTGGTTAACTTC. It codes for CASSLGGVLGLVNF.

This clone was recorded only once. The chain uses TRBV2 and TRBJ1-2, with 7 bases aligning to TRBD1. Germline-derived CDR1 and CDR2 are SNHLY and FYNNEI. The CDR3 spans 13 residues. J was trimmed by 4 bases and V by 5 bases; bases with no gene match: 4. CDR3 nucleotides: TGTGCCAGCAGTCGGGACAGCTTCTATGGCTACACCTTC. This sequence encodes CASSRDSFYGYTF.

The J gene is TRBJ2-5, the V gene TRBV29-1; 12 bases are shared with TRBD2. In germline, CDR1 is SQVTM, CDR2 ANQGSEA. The CDR3 is made up of 13 amino acids. Trimming removed 6 bases from V and 4 bases from J; junction bases left unmatched: 3. The CDR3 DNA sequence: TGCAGCGTACCACTAGCGGGAGGAGAGACCCAGTACTTC. Amino acid sequence: CSVPLAGGETQYF.

The chain couples TRBV30 to TRBJ1-4; TRBD1 is a possible D gene (6 bases). The CDR3 consists of 15 residues. V was pared by 2 bases and J by 0 bases, with 10 bases between. Germline lookup yields CDR1 GTSNPN and CDR2 SVGIG (reference sequence). CDR3 sequence reads: CAWSWGTTTNEKLFF. The CDR3 nucleotides read TGTGCCTGGAGTTGGGGGACAACAACTAATGAAAAACTGTTTTTT. The entire variable domain, with the rest obtained from reference TRBV30 and TRBJ1-4, is as follows: SQTIHQWPATLVQPVGSPLSLECTVEGTSNPNLYWYRQAAGRGLQLLFYSVGIGQISSEVPQNLSASRPQDRQFILSSKKLLLSDSGFYLCAWSWGTTTNEKLFFGSGTQLSVL.